Sequencing of this TCR beta chain was carried out in a study of blood T cell repertoires in COVID-19. The CDR3 consists of 16 residues. From germline, CDR1 is MDHEN and CDR2 SYDVKM. V shed 6 bases and J 0 bases; nucleotides not matched to a gene: 7. Assay: immunoSEQ multiplex PCR; the TCRdb copy retains only in-frame clones and omits some. The sample records some 240,000 clones, about 83% being singletons. The sequenced sample was peripheral blood. This clonotype originated in a middle-aged woman who had recovered from COVID-19. The V and J genes are TRBV28 and TRBJ2-2; 7 bases match TRBD1. The CDR3 reads CASRILGQANTGELFF. The CDR3 DNA sequence: TGTGCCAGCAGAATTCTTGGACAGGCGAACACCGGGGAGCTGTTTTTT.